The rows below give T cell receptor beta chains drawn from one sample of a study of T cell repertoires in cytomegalovirus infection. TCRdb passed the reads through MiXCR, listing each CDR3 protein once. The data hold approximately 270,000 distinct CDR3 sequences, with roughly a fifth observed a single time. No antigen has been identified for these receptors. Here the sequenced sample was cultured PBMCs, taken from culture after CMV antigen stimulation. The source of these receptors is a human donor in good health (CMV status not recorded). Some clones in this sample may be carry-over from other donors' samples. CDR3s include the opening cysteine and the closing phenylalanine or tryptophan. A D gene is named only where the DNA matches it firmly. Expanded clones are given a class, and other clones once, few, many or no size at all.

j_call	clone_size	d_call	v_call	cdr3_aa	cdr3_nt
TRBJ1-1	.	.	TRBV6-2/TRBV6-3	CASTQRMNTEAFF	TGTGCCAGCACCCAAAGAATGAACACTGAAGCTTTCTTT
TRBJ2-1	few	.	TRBV9	CASSLRTRYNEQFF	TGTGCCAGCAGCTTAAGGACACGCTACAATGAGCAGTTCTTC
TRBJ2-2	.	.	TRBV6-2/TRBV6-3	CASSYSQGTTGELFF	TGTGCCAGCAGTTACTCTCAGGGTACCACCGGGGAGCTGTTTTTT
TRBJ2-7	few	.	TRBV20-1	CSAQRSGQTYEQYF	TGCAGTGCCCAGCGCTCAGGACAGACCTACGAGCAGTACTTC
TRBJ2-7	many	.	TRBV10-3	CAIGGGGEQYF	TGTGCCATCGGAGGGGGCGGCGAGCAGTACTTC
TRBJ2-3	once	.	TRBV6-2/TRBV6-3	CASSYGLLAGLADTQYF	TGTGCCAGCAGTTACGGGCTTCTCGCAGGCCTTGCAGATACGCAGTATTTT
TRBJ1-6	.	.	TRBV4-3	CASSQDPSLHYNSPLHF	TGCGCCAGCAGCCAAGATCCCTCGCTCCACTATAATTCACCCCTCCACTTT
TRBJ2-7	few	.	TRBV28	CASSPSTGTYEQYF	TGTGCCAGCAGTCCCTCGACAGGAACCTACGAGCAGTACTTC
TRBJ1-2	.	.	TRBV20-1	CSGAREGGYTF	TGCAGTGGGGCGCGGGAAGGTGGCTACACCTTC
TRBJ1-6	many	.	TRBV11-2	CASSHLKSGSALHF	TGTGCCAGCAGCCATCTCAAGTCGGGAAGTGCGCTCCACTTT
TRBJ2-5	.	.	TRBV7-2	CASSPLGSPRQETQYF	TGTGCCAGCAGCCCCCTAGGGAGTCCGCGGCAAGAGACCCAGTACTTC
TRBJ2-5	.	.	TRBV7-4	CASSPQGSQETQYF	TGTGCCAGCAGCCCTCAGGGGTCCCAAGAGACCCAGTACTTC
TRBJ2-1	once	.	TRBV30	CAWRASSLHNEQFF	TGTGCCTGGAGGGCTAGCTCCCTCCACAATGAGCAGTTCTTC
TRBJ2-3	.	TRBD2	TRBV4-1	CASSQIPGGVGTDTQYF	TGCGCCAGCAGCCAAATCCCGGGGGGAGTTGGTACAGATACGCAGTATTTT
TRBJ2-3	.	TRBD2	TRBV7-2	CASSLVAGGDTQYF	TGTGCCAGCAGCTTAGTAGCGGGAGGAGATACGCAGTATTTT
TRBJ1-5	few	.	TRBV12-3/TRBV12-4	CASSFSGNQPQHF	TGTGCCAGCAGCTTCTCAGGAAATCAGCCCCAGCATTTT